Sequencing of this T cell receptor beta chain was carried out in a study of cytomegalovirus exposure and HLA in healthy donors (dated by TCRdb to between 2016 and 2019). Turning to the overall study: An earlier analysis of roughly 630 of the donors reported roughly 300 Gb of sequence data and 117 million unique TCR beta sequences from about 180 million T cells. Roughly 300 gigabases of sequencing data and 78 million or so unique TCR sequences were included in an early release covering several hundred HLA-typed donors. Of the roughly 400 genotyped donors, roughly 80% were placed in the genetic ancestry cluster associated with self-reported Caucasian donors. The study aimed to test whether signatures of past pathogen exposure could be identified by cataloging public T cell receptors. The study used immunosequencing to profile the T cell repertoires of several hundred subjects and linked those repertoires to cytomegalovirus serostatus. In addition to the first cohort of roughly 700 subjects, a separate validation cohort of approximately 130 different subjects was used. To predict cytomegalovirus infection status, the study combined high-throughput TCR immunosequencing, statistical association of individual TCRs with disease status, and machine learning. A later analysis re-examined previously published TCR beta repertoires from over 500 donors and added high-resolution HLA genotyping to investigate patterns of TCR occurrence. Rather than drawing on any new phenotypic data, the later analysis identified candidate immune exposures from TCR beta sequences and the way those sequences occurred across donors. In an earlier analysis of 500 to 650 of the donors, high-throughput TCR beta sequencing was used to judge whether each TCR beta V gene segment behaved as functional or pseudogenic. Donor age, sex, ethnicity and CMV serostatus were compiled alongside the repertoire data. A later genetic analysis took genome-wide SNP genotypes for about 65% of the 666 donors and used that subset as a discovery cohort. All discovery cohort repertoires had been generated using a single sequencing platform. Class I and class II HLA loci were covered by the typing at four-digit resolution. Typing coverage differed by locus: A, B, C, DRB1 and DQB1 were typed in about 620-640 donors, DQA1 in 500 to 550, DPA1 in around 610, and DPB1 in 450 to 480. Because of strong linkage in the cohort, a handful of DR-DQ haplotypes were treated as single units for association and clustering. Among about 390 genotyped donors of the cohort, an average of about 240,000 unique TCR beta nucleotide sequences were sequenced per donor, around 20% of them non-productive.

From the cysteine through the phenylalanine, the CDR3 covers 15 amino acids. CDR3 DNA only is kept here, 45 bases in frame from base 1. The germline V gene (reference sequence) yields MNHNY for CDR1 and SVGAGI for CDR2. Germline trimming: 9 bases from V, 5 bases from J; junction bases outside gene matches: 12. The receptor library was made with the immunoSEQ multiplex PCR assay. The multiplex PCR relied on a mix of 60 forward primers for TCR Vbeta segments and 13 reverse primers for TCR Jbeta segments. Amplification of the CDR3 region of rearranged TCR beta genes was performed with a multiplex PCR assay on genomic DNA. On the Illumina HiSeq System, the amplified TCR beta libraries were sequenced as 87-base-pair reads. The authors' analysis ran thus. Across the 670 or so repertoires, a later analysis counted around 80 million unique TCR beta chains, roughly 11 million of which were shared by at least two donors. A nearest-neighbor algorithm error-corrected the raw reads and collapsed the reads into unique sequences, merging closely related sequences to remove PCR and sequencing errors. CDR3 sequences were aligned to IMGT reference sequences to assign V, D and J gene segments. For a sequence to be retained, a match of at least six nucleotides was required to both a V gene segment and a J gene segment. Rearrangements were called productive when the CDR3 lacked stop codons and stayed in frame with V and J; all others were non-productive. CDR3 was defined according to IMGT convention as the region running from the second conserved V-encoded cysteine to the conserved J-encoded phenylalanine. The earlier analysis of about 500 of the donors excluded sequences that lacked an unambiguous match to a single V gene segment. In an earlier analysis of 587 of the donors, V segments were called functional above 56.7% productive rearrangements and were called segregating when the between-donor standard deviation exceeded 5%. A statistical classification framework was built for diagnosing cytomegalovirus status from the catalog of TCR beta chain sequences. V and J gene assignment, in a later analysis, came from comparing TCR nucleotide sequences with IMGT/GENE-DB human TR gene sequences. Using the TCRdist pipeline, a later analysis assigned CDR3 sequences along with most-parsimonious VDJ recombination scenarios. In a later analysis, each TCR beta chain was defined by its CDR3 amino acid sequence together with its V-gene family, and reads without a unique V-gene family were excluded. In a later analysis, some 600 highly shared, low-generation-probability nucleotide sequences were removed to address suspected cross-contamination and a sequencing artifact. A later analysis calculated a clonal expansion index for each public chain from normalized within-repertoire ranks of inferred template counts. A later analysis computed generation probabilities with a VDJ recombination model fitted to out-of-frame rearrangements, and checked the results against IGoR. In a later analysis, TCR-TCR, TCR-HLA and TCR-CMV co-occurrence was scored with hypergeometric tests, and a repertoire-size bias correction was applied to TCR pairs. In a later analysis, false discovery rates were estimated by permuting HLA or CMV assignments 20 times. A later analysis grouped co-occurring TCRs with DBSCAN, adding TCRdist sequence similarity when clustering within HLA-allele-positive subsets. Repertoires with fewer than 30,000 or more than 120,000 public chains, plus five repertoires with anomalous nucleotide sharing, were excluded from co-occurrence clustering. TCRdb re-hosts the immuneACCESS table, in-frame sequences only. Its copies lack some clones; in the studies checked, an unresolved V gene accounts for under half of them, and the cause for the rest is not known. D and trimming come from the DNA, and the V and J calls and clone size come from that table. The sample contains around 200,000 clones, approximately 80% of them found a single time. The ten largest clones represent about 0.64% of the sample.

General findings and caveats noted by the study authors: CMV serostatus was the only immune exposure information available for the cohort. A further reported finding was that TCR beta sequences accurately predicted the HLA-A and HLA-B alleles for most subjects in the first cohort. Across donors, most TCR sequences were observed very rarely, whereas some public TCRs were present in many individuals. The classifier was reported to diagnose cytomegalovirus status with high specificity and sensitivity in both the original cohort and the validation cohort. Specific HLA alleles were associated with 18,000 or so TCR beta sequences at a false discovery rate of 0.05 in a later analysis. The study listed 164 TCR beta chains as associated with cytomegalovirus. An association between a missense DCLRE1C variant and V-gene and J-gene trimming of TCR beta chains was found in a later genetic analysis and replicated in an independent cohort. In a later analysis, HLA-associated TCR beta chains showed more clonal expansion and lower generation probabilities than non-associated chains that were equally common. In an earlier analysis of about 600 of the donors, most TCR beta V segments appeared in productive rearrangements about 90% or about 30% of the time, broadly matching IMGT annotations. Several of the top co-occurrence clusters appeared to be linked to parvovirus B19, influenza, CMV and Epstein-Barr virus, according to a later analysis. Because the 87-base-pair reads could not distinguish some IMGT-functional V segments, including TRBV6-2 and TRBV6-3, those segments were excluded. According to the authors, the approach could potentially be generalized to other disease states and immunological phenotypes. A later analysis found that TCR association rates varied across HLA loci, with DRB1 alleles showing the most associated TCRs and HLA-C alleles the fewest. Because HLA typing was missing for some donors at each locus, association tests included only the typed subset. A cluster of highly shared sequence variants was judged likely to represent a technical artifact of the sequencing pipeline. Compared with the roughly 670-donor mean, donors in an Asian-associated ancestry cluster had fewer N-insertions in productive TCRs, according to a later genetic analysis. A few of the identified cytomegalovirus-associated TCR beta chains were confirmed in vitro to be specific for cytomegalovirus antigens. Correlated functional status among segregating V segments might reflect linkage disequilibrium, but an unknown experimental factor could not be ruled out. A later analysis found that most CMV-associated TCR beta chains appeared HLA-restricted, with HLA associations seemingly driven largely by CMV exposure. The presence/absence analyses assumed that sequencing depth was roughly uniform across donors, and that assumption may not be true. Only TCR beta chains were sequenced in this cohort, and the absence of alpha or paired-chain data limited detectable features. Because counts were too low, 15 to 20 rarely observed V segments, including chromosome 9 orphons, were excluded from the earlier analysis of several hundred of the donors. When HLA alleles, especially DR and DQ, strongly co-occurred, TCR associations were difficult to assign to individual alleles.

As for this clone: No antigen is known for it. No qualities accompany the bases; no much larger clone lies one base away.

The cohort was made up of 666 healthy bone marrow donors. At the time of sampling, all cohort members were nominally healthy, though unrecorded immune exposures were likely present. The donor tested CMV seronegative, placing the donor among the 350 to 400 seronegative members of the cohort. A peripheral blood sample was provided by each donor, and peripheral blood mononuclear cells were used for TCR beta sequencing. The Qiagen DNeasy Blood Extraction Kit was used to extract genomic DNA from the blood cell samples. This receptor was obtained from a boy aged 5-17 years in good health and CMV-seronegative. The receptor chain draws on TRBV6-6 and TRBJ2-5, and 10 junctional nucleotides match TRBD1. Material: PBMCs. CDR3 sequence: CASERDRGFLETQYF. The bases are TGTGCCAGTGAGCGGGACAGGGGTTTTCTGGAGACCCAGTACTTC.